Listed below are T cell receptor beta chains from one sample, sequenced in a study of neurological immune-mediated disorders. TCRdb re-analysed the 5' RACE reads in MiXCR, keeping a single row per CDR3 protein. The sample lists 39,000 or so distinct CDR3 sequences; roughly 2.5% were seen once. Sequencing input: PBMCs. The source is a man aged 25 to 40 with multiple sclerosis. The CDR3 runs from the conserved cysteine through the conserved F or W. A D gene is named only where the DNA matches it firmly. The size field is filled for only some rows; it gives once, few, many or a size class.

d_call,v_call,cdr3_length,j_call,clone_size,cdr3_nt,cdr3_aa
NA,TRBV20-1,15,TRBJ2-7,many,TGCAGTGCTAGAGATTATGCGGGAACGGCCTACGAGCAGTACTTC,CSARDYAGTAYEQYF
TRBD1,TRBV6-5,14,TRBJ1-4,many,TGTGCCAGCAGTTACGGGACAGGGAGTGAAAAACTGTTTTTT,CASSYGTGSEKLFF
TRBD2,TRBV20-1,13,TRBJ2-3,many,TGCAGTGCTGGCCCGGGGGGGCGGGATACGCAGTATTTT,CSAGPGGRDTQYF
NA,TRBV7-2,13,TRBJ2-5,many,TGTGCCAGCAGCTTAGTTAAGAGTGAGACCCAGTACTTC,CASSLVKSETQYF
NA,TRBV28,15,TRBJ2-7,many,TGTGCCAGCAGTTTATTCGGCCAGGGGGGATACGAGCAGTACTTC,CASSLFGQGGYEQYF
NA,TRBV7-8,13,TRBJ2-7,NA,TGTGCCAGCAGCTACTCGGGTGGCTACGAGCAGTACTTC,CASSYSGGYEQYF
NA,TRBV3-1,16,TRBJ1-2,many,TGTGCCAGCAGCCCGATTCCCGGGACCTTTGTTGATGGCTACACCTTC,CASSPIPGTFVDGYTF
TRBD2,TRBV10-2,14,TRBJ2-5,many,TGCGCCAGCTCCCTTGCGGGGGGGGAGGAGACCCAGTACTTC,CASSLAGGEETQYF
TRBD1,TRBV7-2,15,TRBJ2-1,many,TGTGCCAGCAGCTTAGGACAGGGAGCCTACAATGAGCAGTTCTTC,CASSLGQGAYNEQFF
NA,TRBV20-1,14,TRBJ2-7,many,TGCAGTGCTAGAGGGGCCGCCTCGACGCGGGAGCAGTACTTC,CSARGAASTREQYF
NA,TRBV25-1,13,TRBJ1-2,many,TGTGCCAGCAGTCAGGGGAATAACTATGGCTACACCTTC,CASSQGNNYGYTF
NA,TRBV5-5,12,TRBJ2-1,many,TGTGCCAGCAGCTTGATTGACAATGAGCAGTTCTTC,CASSLIDNEQFF
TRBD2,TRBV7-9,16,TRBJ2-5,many,TGTGCCAGCAGCTTAGTGTTGACTAGCGGCCAAGAGACCCAGTACTTC,CASSLVLTSGQETQYF
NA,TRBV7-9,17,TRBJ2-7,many,TGTGCCAGCAGCTCCACGGGGGACAGCGGAGACCGCTACGAGCAGTACTTC,CASSSTGDSGDRYEQYF
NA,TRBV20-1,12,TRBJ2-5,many,TGCAGTGCGTACTCGGGGGTAGAGACCCAGTACTTC,CSAYSGVETQYF
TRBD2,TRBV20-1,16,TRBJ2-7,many,TGCAGTGCTTCGGGACTAGCGGGAGAACTAGCCTACGGGCAGTACTTC,CSASGLAGELAYGQYF
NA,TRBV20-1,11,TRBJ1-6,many,TGCAGTACAGGGTTGAATTCACCCCTCCACTTT,CSTGLNSPLHF
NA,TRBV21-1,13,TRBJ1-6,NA,TGTGCCAGCATCCCAAGGGGGCGGTCAACCCTCAACTTT,CASIPRGRSTLNF
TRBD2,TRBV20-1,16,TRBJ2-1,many,TGCAGTGCGAACGGACTAGCGGGCGACCGGGCACATGAGCAGTTCTTC,CSANGLAGDRAHEQFF
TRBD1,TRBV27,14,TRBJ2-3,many,TGTGCCAGCAGCAAGGGGACAGTTTCAGATACGCAGTATTTT,CASSKGTVSDTQYF
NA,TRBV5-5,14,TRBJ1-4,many,TGTGCCAGCAGCTTGGCCTGGCGGCAGCCAGTACTGTTTTTT,CASSLAWRQPVLFF
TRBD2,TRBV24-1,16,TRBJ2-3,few,TGTGCCACCAGTTCCATAGCGGGAGGGCATGCAGATACGCAGTATTTT,CATSSIAGGHADTQYF
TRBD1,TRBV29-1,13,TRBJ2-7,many,TGCAGCGTCGAAACAGGGGAAGTGGCCGAGCAGTACTTC,CSVETGEVAEQYF
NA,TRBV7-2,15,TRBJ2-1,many,TGTGCCAGCAGCTCACAGGTGGCGACCTACAATGAGCAGTTCTTC,CASSSQVATYNEQFF
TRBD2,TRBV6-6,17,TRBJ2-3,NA,TGTGCCAGCAGTTACTCTGGCGGGAGTCCGGGCACAGATACGCAGTATTTT,CASSYSGGSPGTDTQYF
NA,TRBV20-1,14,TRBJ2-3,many,TGCGGAACTGAGGGGGTACTCGGCACAGATACGCAGTATTTT,CGTEGVLGTDTQYF
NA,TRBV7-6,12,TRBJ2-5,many,TGTGCCAGCAGGTCTACCGTGGAGACCCAGTACTTC,CASRSTVETQYF
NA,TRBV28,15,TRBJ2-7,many,TGTGCCAGCAGTTTGATCCAGGGTGTACCCTACGAGCAGTACTTC,CASSLIQGVPYEQYF
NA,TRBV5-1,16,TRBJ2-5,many,TGCGCCAGCAGCTCCGGAGGCCTCGATGGGTTAGAAACCCAGTACTTC,CASSSGGLDGLETQYF
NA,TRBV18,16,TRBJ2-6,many,TGTGCCAGCTCACCATTTGGCCAGTCTGGGGCCAACGTCCTGACTTTC,CASSPFGQSGANVLTF
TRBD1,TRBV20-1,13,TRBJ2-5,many,TGCAGTGCTAGAGTAGGGACAGGGGAGACCCAGTACTTC,CSARVGTGETQYF
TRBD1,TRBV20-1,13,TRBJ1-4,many,TGCAGTGTCCGGGGACAGACCCATGAAAAACTGTTTTTT,CSVRGQTHEKLFF
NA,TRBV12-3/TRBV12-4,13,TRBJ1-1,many,TGTGCCAGCAGTTTAAAGGGGAACACTGAAGCTTTCTTT,CASSLKGNTEAFF
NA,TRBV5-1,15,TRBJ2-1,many,TGCGCCAGCAGCACCACTAGTGGGTCCTACAATGAGCAGTTCTTC,CASSTTSGSYNEQFF
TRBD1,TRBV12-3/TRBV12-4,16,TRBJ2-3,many,TGTGCCAGCAGTTTCAGGGGGCCAACTAGCACAGATACGCAGTATTTT,CASSFRGPTSTDTQYF
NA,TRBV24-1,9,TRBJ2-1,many,TGTGCCACCAGTCCGGTGGGGATCTTC,CATSPVGIF
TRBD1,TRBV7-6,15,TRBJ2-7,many,TGTGCCAGCAGCTTAGGGAGTACAGGGGCCTACGAGCAGTACTTC,CASSLGSTGAYEQYF
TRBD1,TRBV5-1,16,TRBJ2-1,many,TGCGCCAGCAGCATACTAACCGGGACAGGGAGCAATGAGCAGTTCTTC,CASSILTGTGSNEQFF
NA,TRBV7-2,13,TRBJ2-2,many,TGTGCCAGCAGCTTAGGAGGTACCGGGGAGCTGTTTTTT,CASSLGGTGELFF
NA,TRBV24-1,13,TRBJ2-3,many,TGTGCCACCTCCGACACGTACACAGATACGCAGTATTTT,CATSDTYTDTQYF
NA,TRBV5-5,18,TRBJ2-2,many,TGTGCCAGCAGCGGGGGGGCCCACGACTTCGCGAACACCGGGGAGCTGTTTTTT,CASSGGAHDFANTGELFF
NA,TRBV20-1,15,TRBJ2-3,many,TGCAGTGCTAGATCGGGTTCATCTAGCACAGATACGCAGTATTTT,CSARSGSSSTDTQYF
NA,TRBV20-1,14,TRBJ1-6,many,TGCAGTGCTAGGGGTTGGGAGGATAATTCACCCCTCCACTTT,CSARGWEDNSPLHF
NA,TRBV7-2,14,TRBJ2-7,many,TGTGCCAGCAGCCTCCGACAGAGTATCTACGAGCAGTACTTC,CASSLRQSIYEQYF
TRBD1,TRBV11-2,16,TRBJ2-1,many,TGTGCCAGCAGCGATACTGAGACAGGGAGAGACAATGAGCAGTTCTTC,CASSDTETGRDNEQFF
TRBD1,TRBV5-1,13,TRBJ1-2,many,TGCGCCAGCAGCGAGGGACAGACCTATGGCTACACCTTC,CASSEGQTYGYTF
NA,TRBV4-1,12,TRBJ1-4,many,TGCGCCAGCAGCCAAGGGCCCGAGACTGAGGTTTTT,CASSQGPETEVF
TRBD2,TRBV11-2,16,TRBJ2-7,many,TGTGCCAGCAGCTTAGGTTTGACTAGCGGGGCCTACGAGCAGTACTTC,CASSLGLTSGAYEQYF
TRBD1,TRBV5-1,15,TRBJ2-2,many,TGCGCCAGCAGCTCCCGGGACAGCCTCACCGGGGAGCTGTTTTTT,CASSSRDSLTGELFF
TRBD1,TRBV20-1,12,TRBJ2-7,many,TGCAGTGCGTCCGGGACAGGGAACGAGCAGTACTTC,CSASGTGNEQYF